The 5 T cell receptor beta chains below all came from one sample that was sequenced in a study of monozygotic twins with inflammatory bowel disease. From its re-call of the 5' RACE reads, TCRdb lists each CDR3 protein once, without DNA. This listing includes 150,000 to 200,000 distinct CDR3 sequences. The sample taken for sequencing was blood. The origin of the receptors is a human donor with ulcerative colitis or Crohn's disease, or a healthy co-twin of an affected twin (not recorded which).

The CDR3 sequence: CASSRKQGVATEAFF. This chain joins TRBV7-8 and TRBJ1-1; TCRdb designates TRBD1, a call that cannot be tested without DNA. The CDR3 totals 15 residues. Per the germline V gene, CDR1 is SGHVS and CDR2 is FQNEAQ.

The chain links TRBV28 to TRBJ2-1; TCRdb designates TRBD2, a call that cannot be tested without DNA. This CDR3 has 16 residues. Germline CDR1 MDHEN, CDR2 SYDVKM. CDR3 loop: CASSFWTSGGRYEQFF.

The chain couples TRBV7-2 to TRBJ1-5. CDR3 length: 15 amino acids. Germline loops: CDR1 SGHTA, CDR2 FQGNSA. This CDR3 is CASSLDGRGIQPQHF.

The chain's CDR3 is CASSTLVDLSYNEQFF. This sequence joins TRBV19 and TRBJ2-1; TCRdb reports TRBD1, a call that lacks DNA to check it against. Germline assignment: CDR1 LNHDA and CDR2 SQIVND (reference sequence). The CDR3 has 16 residues.

The chain combines TRBV7-2 with TRBJ2-2; no DNA is available, so the TRBD1 call from TCRdb remains unchecked. Germline V gene lookup returns CDR1 SGHTA and CDR2 FQGNSA. This CDR3 is 15 amino acids long. The CDR3 loop reads CASSPGPPSAGELFF.